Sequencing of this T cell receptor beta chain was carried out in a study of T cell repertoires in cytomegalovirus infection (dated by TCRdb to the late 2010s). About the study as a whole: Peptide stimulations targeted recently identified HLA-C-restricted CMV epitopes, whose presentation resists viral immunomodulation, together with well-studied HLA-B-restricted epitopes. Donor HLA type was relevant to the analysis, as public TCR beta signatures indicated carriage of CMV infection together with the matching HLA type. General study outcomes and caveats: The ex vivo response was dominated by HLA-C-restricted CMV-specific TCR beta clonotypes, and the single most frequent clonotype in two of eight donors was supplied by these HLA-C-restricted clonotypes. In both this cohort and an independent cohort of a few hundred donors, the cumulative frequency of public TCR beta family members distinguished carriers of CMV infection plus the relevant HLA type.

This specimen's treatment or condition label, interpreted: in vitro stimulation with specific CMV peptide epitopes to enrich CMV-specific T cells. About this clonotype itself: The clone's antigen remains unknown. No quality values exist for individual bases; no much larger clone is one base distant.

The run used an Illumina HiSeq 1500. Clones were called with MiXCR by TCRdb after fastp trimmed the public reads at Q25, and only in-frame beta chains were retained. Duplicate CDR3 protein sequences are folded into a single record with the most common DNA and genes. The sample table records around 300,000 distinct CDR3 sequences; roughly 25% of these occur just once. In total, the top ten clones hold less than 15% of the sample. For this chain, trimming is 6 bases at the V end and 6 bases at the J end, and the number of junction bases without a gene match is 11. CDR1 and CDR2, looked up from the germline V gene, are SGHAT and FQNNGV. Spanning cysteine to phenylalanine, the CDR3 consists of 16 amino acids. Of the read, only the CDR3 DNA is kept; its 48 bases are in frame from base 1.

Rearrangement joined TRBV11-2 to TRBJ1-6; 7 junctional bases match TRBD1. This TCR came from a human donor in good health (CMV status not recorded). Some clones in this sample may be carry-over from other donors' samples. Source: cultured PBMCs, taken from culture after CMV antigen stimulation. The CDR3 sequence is CASRSPGQSSNSPLHF. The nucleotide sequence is TGTGCCAGCAGGTCACCGGGACAGAGTTCTAATTCACCCCTCCACTTT.